These 21 T cell receptor beta chains share one sample of origin, sequenced in a study of early T cells in non-severe SARS-CoV-2 infection. A single record per CDR3 protein comes from TCRdb applying MiXCR to the 5' RACE reads. The data hold about 70,000 distinct CDR3 sequences, with roughly 15% observed a single time. The sample here was whole blood, taken at baseline. The receptors here all came from an adult who was a healthcare worker with PCR-confirmed SARS-CoV-2 infection or an uninfected control (not recorded which).

This clonotype was counted at least ten times. The chain combines TRBV28 with TRBJ1-2; D is undetermined. V was clipped by 5 bases and J by 2 bases, with 15 bases between them. The CDR3 contains 15 residues. CDR1 MDHEN and CDR2 SYDVKM come from the germline V gene. CDR3 residues: CASSPRGRENYGYTF. CDR3 sequence (DNA): TGTGCCAGCAGTCCCCGTGGGCGGGAGAACTATGGCTACACCTTC.

This chain uses TRBV7-9 with TRBJ1-2; 7 positions match TRBD1. CDR3 length: 16 residues. The germline V gene has CDR1 SEHNR and CDR2 FQNEAQ (reference sequence). The junction had 10 bases not matched to a gene; V was cut back by 4 bases and J by 2 bases. CDR3 sequence: CASSSLGTAGNYGYTF. As DNA, the CDR3 is TGTGCCAGCAGCTCCCTAGGGACAGCCGGCAACTATGGCTACACCTTC.

This clonotype was seen ten or more times. V and J are TRBV7-6 and TRBJ2-1, with TRBD2 identical over 8 bases. The CDR3 has 17 amino acids. CDR1 is SGHVS and CDR2 is FNYEAQ in the germline V gene. J was trimmed by 9 bases and V by 2 bases; bases with no gene match: 15. The CDR3: CASSLRIAGSTTGEQFF. Here the CDR3 DNA reads TGTGCCAGCAGCTTAAGAATAGCGGGAAGTACTACCGGTGAGCAGTTCTTC.

This clonotype was seen only a few times. This chain links TRBV11-2 with TRBJ2-1; 7 bases line up with TRBD1. With V trimmed by 5 bases and J by 4 bases, 2 bases remained unmatched. The CDR3 covers 13 residues. Per germline, CDR1 SGHAT and CDR2 FQNNGV. In DNA form, the CDR3 reads TGTGCCAGCAGCGGACAGGTTTACAATGAGCAGTTCTTC. This gives the protein CASSGQVYNEQFF.

This clonotype was detected many times. V and J are TRBV27 and TRBJ2-3; D is unclear. This CDR3 spans 16 amino acids. Germline loops: CDR1 MNHEY, CDR2 SMNVEV (reference sequence). The ends were cut back, 0 bases at V and 5 bases at J, with 15 bases in the middle. As DNA, the CDR3 is TGTGCCAGCAGTTTATCCCCCTCGGGCTGGGGAGATACGCAGTATTTT. It yields the protein CASSLSPSGWGDTQYF.

On this clonotype: Its ends do not fully match the called genes, so a read error is possible. V usage is TRBV18 and J usage is TRBJ2-1; 11 bases match TRBD2. The CDR3 sequence is 16 residues long. CDR1 is KGHSH, CDR2 LQKENI, per germline. The CDR3 region has the DNA TGTGCCAGCGCACCAGGGCTAGCGGGAGGTCACAATGAGCAGTTCTTC. Its translation is CASAPGLAGGHNEQFF. Full variable domain (rest looked up from reference TRBV18 and TRBJ2-1): NAGVMQNPRHLVRRRGQEARLRCSPMKGHSHVYWYRQLPEEGLKFMVYLQKENIIDESGMPKERFSAEFPKEGPSILRIQQVVRGDSAAYFCASAPGLAGGHNEQFFGPGTRLTVL.

Only a few counts were recorded for this clonotype. Without the conserved terminal phenylalanine or tryptophan, this CDR3 likely stems from a read error. The limits of the CDR3 on the DNA are not certain, so only TCRdb's listed CDR3 is given. The chain couples TRBV7-9 to TRBJ2-3. Germline V gives CDR1 SEHNR, CDR2 FQNEAQ (reference sequence). The CDR3 region is 9 residues in length, termini included. The CDR3: CASSSTESE.

This clonotype was seen a few times. The chain is built from TRBV18 and TRBJ2-7; no definite D call. The germline V gene has CDR1 KGHSH and CDR2 LQKENI. This CDR3 is built from 13 residues. The germline V and J ends were trimmed by 6 bases and 3 bases, with 12 bases remaining between them. The CDR3 bases are TGTGCCAGCTCTCTCGGGCAGGTCTACGAGCAGTACTTC. This encodes CASSLGQVYEQYF.

The rearrangement uses TRBV18 and TRBJ1-1; D not certain. Trimming left V 5 bases short and J 0 bases short, with 16 bases between. The V gene's germline CDR1 is KGHSH and CDR2 LQKENI. The CDR3 is 16 amino acids. The CDR3 coding sequence is TGTGCCAGCTCAACCAGGAGCCACTCCATGAACACTGAAGCTTTCTTT. Translating it yields CASSTRSHSMNTEAFF. Together with reference TRBV18 and TRBJ1-1, the CDR3 gives the full variable domain: NAGVMQNPRHLVRRRGQEARLRCSPMKGHSHVYWYRQLPEEGLKFMVYLQKENIIDESGMPKERFSAEFPKEGPSILRIQQVVRGDSAAYFCASSTRSHSMNTEAFFGQGTRLTVV.

This chain joins TRBV6-4 and TRBJ2-7; D is uncertain. CDR3 length: 12 residues. Trimming took off 4 bases at V and 0 bases at J, with 4 bases between the two ends. CDR1 and CDR2 from the germline V gene are MRHNA and SNTAGT. Written as DNA, the CDR3 is TGTGCCAGCAGTGCCCTCTCCTACGAGCAGTACTTC. As protein: CASSALSYEQYF.

This clonotype was picked up many times. V and J are TRBV10-3 and TRBJ2-1; 9 nucleotides agree with TRBD1. V shed 2 bases, J shed 3 bases, and the junction held 11 bases outside the gene matches. The CDR3 is 18 residues long. The germline V gene encodes CDR1 ENHRY and CDR2 SYGVKD. The CDR3 spells CAISEDAYGTGSYNEQFF. CDR3 DNA sequence: TGTGCCATCAGTGAGGATGCTTACGGGACAGGGAGCTACAATGAGCAGTTCTTC.

This clonotype appeared many times. The CDR3 spells CASSTWTSGNYEQYF. CDR3 in DNA: TGCGCCAGCAGCACCTGGACTAGCGGAAACTACGAGCAGTACTTC. This chain connects TRBV5-1 to TRBJ2-7; 10 bases map to TRBD2. The V and J ends lost 4 bases and 3 bases, in that order; junction bases with no gene match: 7. This CDR3 contains 15 residues. Germline loops: CDR1 SGHRS, CDR2 YFSETQ.

The chain combines TRBV28 with TRBJ2-7; 8 nucleotides match TRBD1. Germline V CDR1 and CDR2: MDHEN, SYDVKM. The J segment lost 6 bases and the V segment lost 6 bases, leaving 7 bases of the junction unmatched. The CDR3 has 13 amino acids. CDR3 sequence (DNA): TGTGCCAGCAGATTGGACAGGGTAGGCGAGCAGTACTTC. Residues: CASRLDRVGEQYF. Combining the CDR3 with reference TRBV28 and TRBJ2-7 gives the whole variable domain DVKVTQSSRYLVKRTGEKVFLECVQDMDHENMFWYRQDPGLGLRLIYFSYDVKMKEKGDIPEGYSVSREKKERFSLILESASTNQTSMYLCASRLDRVGEQYFGPGTRLTVT.

This clonotype showed up just a few times. The chain employs TRBV5-1 and TRBJ2-2; TRBD2 matches at 13 bases. The V gene's germline CDR1 is SGHRS and CDR2 YFSETQ. This CDR3 contains 17 residues. V dropped 3 bases and J dropped 1; count of bases not matched to a gene: 3. CDR3 in amino acids: CASSSGTSGMNTGELFF. The CDR3 DNA reads as TGCGCCAGCAGCTCAGGGACTAGCGGGATGAACACCGGGGAGCTGTTTTTT.

This clonotype was counted many times. The gene calls are TRBV12-3 or TRBV12-4 and TRBJ2-4; 8 nucleotides match TRBD1. The J segment lost 7 bases and the V segment lost 1 base, leaving 12 bases of the junction unmatched. This CDR3 is 17 amino acids long. In DNA, the CDR3 is TGTGCCAGCAGTTTAGGGTCAGGGGGCGCCGGTCGGAACATTCAGTACTTC. Its translation is CASSLGSGGAGRNIQYF.

This clonotype came up many times. The rearrangement joins TRBV20-1 to TRBJ2-1; D remains ambiguous. V was pared by 0 bases and J by 1 base, with 13 bases between. Germline CDR1 reads DFQATT; CDR2 reads SNEGSKA (reference sequence). This CDR3 is 16 amino acids long. The CDR3 DNA reads as TGCAGTGCTAGAGATGGGAACCAGCGTTCCTACAATGAGCAGTTCTTC. Translating gives CSARDGNQRSYNEQFF.

The chain uses TRBV15 and TRBJ2-5; 14 bases line up with TRBD2. V shed 5 bases, J shed 5 bases, and the junction held 10 bases outside the gene matches. CDR1 LNHNV and CDR2 YYDKDF come from the germline V gene (reference sequence). The CDR3 is 17 residues long. The chain's CDR3 is CATSLRLAGGPFETQYF. The CDR3 DNA follows: TGTGCCACCAGCTTAAGACTAGCGGGAGGGCCATTTGAGACCCAGTACTTC.

This clonotype was detected ten times or more. The chain recombines TRBV29-1 with TRBJ1-1; the D gene is possibly TRBD1 (6 bases). The V end was cut by 3 bases, the J end by 2 bases, with 10 bases between. Germline-derived CDR1 and CDR2 are SQVTM and ANQGSEA. The CDR3 runs 13 residues. The CDR3 DNA reads as TGCAGCGTTGAGGGACAAGCCAACACTGAAGCTTTCTTT. Its protein product is CSVEGQANTEAFF.

The genes are TRBV7-7 and TRBJ1-3; D call uncertain. Germline V gene sequence: CDR1 SSHAT, CDR2 FNYEAQ (reference sequence). This CDR3 has 13 amino acids. V lost 5 bases and J 0 bases, leaving 5 bases between the germline ends. The CDR3 bases are TGTGCCAGCAGCCCTAACTCTGGAAACACCATATATTTT. This translates into CASSPNSGNTIYF.

This clonotype has at least ten counts. The chain couples TRBV2 to TRBJ1-4, with 7 bases fitting TRBD1. The junction had 1 base not matched to a gene; V was cut back by 6 bases and J by 0 bases. This CDR3 is built from 14 residues. The germline V gene encodes CDR1 SNHLY and CDR2 FYNNEI. The CDR3 loop reads CASRDRSTNEKLFF. The DNA for the CDR3 is TGTGCCAGCAGGGACAGGTCAACTAATGAAAAACTGTTTTTT.

This clonotype appeared a few times. One end of the junction does not line up with germline, which may come from a read error. CDR3 DNA: TGTGCCAGCAGTTCCCCCCCGGCGGCGGGAGTGACCACACATACGCAGTATTTT. Encoded protein: CASSSPPAAGVTTHTQYF. The J gene is TRBJ2-3, the V gene TRBV28, with 7 bases identical to TRBD2. The CDR3 has 18 amino acids. Germline CDR1 and CDR2: MDHEN and SYDVKM.